These T cell receptor beta chains were read from a single sample in a study of T cells expressing NK-cell markers. TCRdb derives one entry per CDR3 protein from the 5' RACE reads, leaving out DNA. Its listing shows several hundred distinct CDR3 sequences. Sequencing used blood T cells: a sorted CD56 or NKG2C T cell subset, CD4+ or CD8+ T cells, or bulk PBMC T cells (not recorded which). The receptors were sampled from a man aged 18-70 years in good health. Each CDR3 is given with its conserved first and last residue. Expanded clones get a size class; other rows say once, few or many, or leave the size out.

TRBV7-2	medium-sized	TRBJ2-1	CASSLRRDSYNEQFF
TRBV28	medium-sized	TRBJ2-7	CASSLSEEALYEQYF
TRBV5-6	NA	TRBJ2-1	CASSLRVAGEYNEQFF
TRBV3-1	medium-sized	TRBJ2-2	CASSQGMSPGGELFF
TRBV15	medium-sized	TRBJ1-2	CATERTGGHGYTF
TRBV23-1	NA	TRBJ1-5	CASGRTKNTTSNQPQHF
TRBV15	NA	TRBJ2-3	CATSKRTEADTQYF
TRBV7-9	NA	TRBJ1-6	CASSLFTASSYNSPLHF
TRBV28	medium-sized	TRBJ2-1	CASSSVAGGRYNEQFF
TRBV5-1	medium-sized	TRBJ1-2	CASSSSTPAAGYTF
TRBV18	medium-sized	TRBJ1-1	CASSPRPTLKAFF
TRBV12-3/TRBV12-4	NA	TRBJ1-4	CASSSETGSGDEKLFF
TRBV6-6	NA	TRBJ1-6	CASSYWGLVHF
TRBV2	NA	TRBJ2-5	CASRQGDLEETQYF
TRBV11-2	NA	TRBJ1-6	CASSSPGVRRSYNSPLHF
TRBV4-1	NA	TRBJ1-5	CASSLLYGSSQPQHF
TRBV25-1	medium-sized	TRBJ1-1	CASSAGGASEAFF
TRBV28	NA	TRBJ2-6	CASSAWDRGRSGANVLTF
TRBV5-1	medium-sized	TRBJ2-5	CASTLGTGGGYMETQYF
TRBV7-8	NA	TRBJ2-3	CASSPTGTSGLSTDTQYF
TRBV27	NA	TRBJ1-5	CASSPRVRRPQHF
TRBV4-1	NA	TRBJ1-3	CASSHPTGGLGGNTIYF
TRBV7-2	NA	TRBJ2-2	CASTFSQGANTGELFF
TRBV7-9	NA	TRBJ1-5	CASSPADINQPQHF